This T cell receptor beta chain was sequenced for a study of ipilimumab plus nivolumab after autologous stem cell transplantation. The table came from immunoSEQ multiplex PCR; TCRdb's copy has only in-frame clones and leaves some out. The profile covers 84,000 or so clones, with 83% appearing a single time and more than 2% taken by the ten largest. The CDR3 has 14 amino acids. V trimming: 5 bases; J trimming: 6 bases; junction bases outside the gene matches: 10. Per germline, CDR1 SNHLY and CDR2 FYNNEI. The origin of this receptor is a male donor with diffuse large B-cell lymphoma. V gene TRBV2 combines with J gene TRBJ2-7; 7 bases are a match to TRBD2. The source material was PBMCs, sampled in a trial of ipilimumab plus nivolumab as post-transplant consolidation. The chain's CDR3 is CASSLLEGGIEQYF. In nucleotides, the CDR3 is TGTGCCAGCAGTTTACTCGAGGGAGGGATCGAGCAGTACTTC.